One sample yielded the 21 T cell receptor beta chains listed below, sequenced in a study of T cell repertoires in cytomegalovirus infection. One entry per CDR3 protein results from TCRdb running MiXCR on the reads. The sample yields around 71,000 distinct CDR3 sequences, roughly 20% seen once. No antigen has been identified for these receptors. Source: CD8+ T cells from cultured PBMCs, taken from culture after CMV antigen stimulation. Receptors originate from a human donor in good health (CMV status not recorded). Some clones in this sample may be carry-over from other donors' samples.

The chain employs TRBV11-2 and TRBJ2-5; the match to TRBD1 covers 8 bases. Losses at the gene ends were 0 bases for V and 6 bases for J; bases not matched to a gene: 6. Germline assignment: CDR1 SGHAT and CDR2 FQNNGV. There are 15 residues in the CDR3. In DNA, the CDR3 is TGTGCCAGCAGCTTAGAAGGGACAGGATTTAAGACCCAGTACTTC. The encoded protein is CASSLEGTGFKTQYF. The variable domain in full, completed from reference TRBV11-2 and TRBJ2-5, reads EAGVAQSPRYKIIEKRQSVAFWCNPISGHATLYWYQQILGQGPKLLIQFQNNGVVDDSQLPKDRFSAERLKGVDSTLKIQPAKLEDSAVYLCASSLEGTGFKTQYFGPGTRLLVL.

Only a few counts were recorded for this clonotype. In DNA, the CDR3 is TGCGCCAGCAGCCGGACCTTCACTGAAGCTTTCTTT. The encoded protein is CASSRTFTEAFF. The chain recombines TRBV4-1 with TRBJ1-1; D not certain. Trimming cost V 4 bases and J 4 bases, with 7 bases left between them. Per the germline V gene, CDR1 is MGHRA and CDR2 is YSYEKL. The CDR3 sequence is 12 residues long.

This clonotype came up a few times. The chain is built from TRBV11-2 and TRBJ1-6; D gene ambiguous. This CDR3 comprises 16 residues. Germline CDR1 SGHAT, CDR2 FQNNGV. Trimming cost V 0 bases and J 8 bases, with 14 bases left between them. Here the CDR3 reads CASSLESYGADSPLHF. The CDR3 DNA is TGTGCCAGCAGCTTAGAGAGCTATGGTGCGGATTCACCCCTCCACTTT. The full variable domain, in which reference TRBV11-2 and TRBJ1-6 provide the parts outside the CDR3, is EAGVAQSPRYKIIEKRQSVAFWCNPISGHATLYWYQQILGQGPKLLIQFQNNGVVDDSQLPKDRFSAERLKGVDSTLKIQPAKLEDSAVYLCASSLESYGADSPLHFGNGTRLTVT.

In this sample, this clonotype turned up a few times. The chain has TRBV20-1 and TRBJ2-7, with a weak D call TRBD1 (6 bases). Per the germline V gene, CDR1 is DFQATT and CDR2 is SNEGSKA (reference sequence). Trimming left V 5 bases short and J 3 bases short, with 23 bases between. CDR3 size: 16 residues. The CDR3 spells CSALFSDSSALYEQYF. DNA for the CDR3: TGCAGTGCTTTATTTTCGGACAGCTCTGCCCTCTACGAGCAGTACTTC.

This clonotype occurred a few times. This rearrangement joins TRBV12-3 or TRBV12-4 to TRBJ2-1; 9 bases fit TRBD2. With V trimmed by 1 base and J by 9 bases, 4 bases remained unmatched. The CDR3 has 14 residues. CDR3 residues: CASSLGTSVGEQFF. The DNA of the CDR3 is TGTGCCAGCAGTTTAGGGACTAGCGTTGGTGAGCAGTTCTTC.

This clonotype has only a few counts. The chain joins TRBV7-9 to TRBJ2-3; D unresolved. V lost 8 bases and J 0 bases, leaving 12 bases between the germline ends. This CDR3 region has 14 residues. Germline-derived CDR1 and CDR2 are SEHNR and FQNEAQ (reference sequence). This chain's CDR3 is CASPPETSTDTQYF. The CDR3 DNA reads TGTGCCAGCCCCCCAGAGACAAGCACAGATACGCAGTATTTT. The full variable domain, rest sourced from reference TRBV7-9 and TRBJ2-3, is DTGVSQNPRHKITKRGQNVTFRCDPISEHNRLYWYRQTLGQGPEFLTYFQNEAQLEKSRLLSDRFSAERPKGSFSTLEIQRTEQGDSAMYLCASPPETSTDTQYFGPGTRLTVL.

The CDR3 reads CASSSNRDRAPTDTQYF. DNA of the CDR3: TGTGCCAGCAGCTCGAACCGGGACAGGGCCCCCACAGATACGCAGTATTTT. This sequence joins TRBV7-9 and TRBJ2-3, with TRBD1 matching 9 bases. The CDR3 length is 17 residues. Germline values: CDR1 SEHNR, CDR2 FQNEAQ (reference sequence). Germline trimming cut 4 bases from V and 2 bases from J; bases unmatched to any gene: 10. Variable domain in full (rest from reference TRBV7-9 and TRBJ2-3): DTGVSQNPRHKITKRGQNVTFRCDPISEHNRLYWYRQTLGQGPEFLTYFQNEAQLEKSRLLSDRFSAERPKGSFSTLEIQRTEQGDSAMYLCASSSNRDRAPTDTQYFGPGTRLTVL.

The chain carries TRBV6-1 and TRBJ2-5, with a tentative D call TRBD1 (6 bases). V lost 5 bases and J 2 bases, leaving 12 bases between the germline ends. The CDR3 spans 14 residues. CDR1 is MNHNS, CDR2 SASEGT, per germline. CDR3 residues: CASSKQGDQETQYF. CDR3 bases: TGTGCCAGCAGTAAACAGGGTGATCAAGAGACCCAGTACTTC.

This clonotype occurred a few times. V and J are TRBV7-6 and TRBJ1-1, with 7 bases fitting TRBD1. Germline CDR1 is SGHVS and CDR2 is FNYEAQ. The J segment lost 8 bases and the V segment lost 1 base, leaving 10 bases of the junction unmatched. The CDR3 contains 15 residues. DNA of the CDR3: TGTGCCAGCAGCTTAGGTGAAGGACAGGAGCTAGAAGCTTTCTTT. Translation gives CASSLGEGQELEAFF.

V and J are TRBV12-3 or TRBV12-4 and TRBJ2-5; D gene ambiguous. With 3 bases removed from V and 1 base from J, the gap between germline ends came to 9 bases. The CDR3 spans 14 residues. The CDR3 region is CASSLGIAQETQYF. CDR3 nucleotide sequence: TGTGCCAGCAGTTTGGGGATAGCCCAAGAGACCCAGTACTTC.

The sample holds many counts of this clonotype. This chain uses TRBV11-2 with TRBJ2-2; D gene unclear. The CDR3 runs to 13 residues. Deletions cut 4 bases from V and 8 bases from J, with 11 bases between. Germline values: CDR1 SGHAT, CDR2 FQNNGV. The CDR3 bases are TGTGCCAGCAGCTCCCATCTACCGGGGGAGCTGTTTTTT. As protein: CASSSHLPGELFF.

The J gene is TRBJ2-7, the V gene TRBV7-9; D is possibly TRBD1 or TRBD2 (5 bases each). The V gene's germline CDR1 is SEHNR and CDR2 FQNEAQ (reference sequence). Trimming pared 4 bases from V and 0 bases from J, leaving 16 bases between. CDR3 length: 16 amino acids. The CDR3: CASSSLRDESSYEQYF. The CDR3, as DNA: TGTGCCAGCAGCTCTCTCAGGGACGAAAGCTCCTACGAGCAGTACTTC.

This chain joins TRBV6-5 and TRBJ1-5, with 7 bases aligning to TRBD1. Trimming at V came to 5 bases and at J to 5 bases, leaving 3 bases not matched to a gene. The germline V gene encodes CDR1 MNHEY and CDR2 SVGAGI. CDR3 size: 13 residues. Here the CDR3 reads CASSPTGDQPQHF. For the CDR3, the DNA is TGTGCCAGCAGTCCAACAGGGGATCAGCCCCAGCATTTT.

V and J are TRBV7-2 and TRBJ2-1; 7 positions match TRBD1. In germline, CDR1 is SGHTA, CDR2 FQGNSA. Trimming at V came to 3 bases and at J to 5 bases, leaving 10 bases not matched to a gene. The CDR3 extends over 16 amino acids. CDR3 loop: CASSFTLGQPNNEQFF. The CDR3 DNA reads TGTGCCAGCAGCTTTACCCTGGGACAGCCAAACAATGAGCAGTTCTTC.

The rearrangement links TRBV12-3 or TRBV12-4 to TRBJ1-1; D not certain. The CDR3 loop spans 16 amino acids. Trimming cost V 0 bases and J 3 bases, with 14 bases left between them. The CDR3 reads CASSLAGWTMDTEAFF. In DNA, the CDR3 is TGTGCCAGCAGTTTAGCGGGGTGGACGATGGACACTGAAGCTTTCTTT.

The chain uses TRBV7-9 and TRBJ1-4; 8 nucleotides align to TRBD1. CDR1 and CDR2 (germline): SEHNR, FQNEAQ (reference sequence). This CDR3 has 15 amino acids. V lost 5 bases, J lost 4 bases, and 6 bases stayed unmatched. The CDR3 is CASSKPGQVNEKLFF. CDR3 nucleotide sequence: TGTGCCAGCAGCAAACCGGGACAGGTTAATGAAAAACTGTTTTTT.

This clonotype appeared a few times. V gene TRBV11-2 combines with J gene TRBJ2-5, with 7 bases matching TRBD2. Germline V gene data show CDR1 as SGHAT and CDR2 as FQNNGV. CDR3 size: 13 residues. Trimming took 5 bases from V and 9 from J; bases not matched to a gene: 9. The CDR3 region is CASSPMDGGSQYF. The CDR3 DNA reads as TGTGCCAGCAGCCCAATGGACGGGGGGTCCCAGTACTTC.

V and J are TRBV7-9 and TRBJ1-2; a possible D gene is TRBD1 (5 bases). Per the germline V gene, CDR1 is SEHNR and CDR2 is FQNEAQ (reference sequence). Trimming took off 1 base at V and 4 bases at J, with 7 bases between the two ends. CDR3 length equals 13 residues. This CDR3 is CASSLGDSYGYTF. The CDR3 bases are TGTGCCAGCAGCTTAGGAGACAGCTATGGCTACACCTTC.

The V call is TRBV7-8, the J call TRBJ2-1; 8 bases are shared with TRBD2. This CDR3 is built from 17 residues. The V segment lost 5 bases and the J segment 0 bases; nucleotides outside the gene matches: 9. Per germline, CDR1 SGHVS and CDR2 FQNEAQ. CDR3 bases: TGTGCCAGCAGCCAAGACTCCGGGACTAGCTCCTACAATGAGCAGTTCTTC. Translated, it gives CASSQDSGTSSYNEQFF.

This clonotype was seen a few times. The gene calls are TRBV7-2 and TRBJ1-5, with 8 bases lining up with TRBD1. The germline V gene encodes CDR1 SGHTA and CDR2 FQGNSA. CDR3 length equals 14 residues. V lost 3 bases, J lost 2 bases, and 0 bases stayed unmatched. CDR3 region: CASSLTGGNQPQHF. The CDR3 DNA reads as TGTGCCAGCAGCTTGACAGGGGGCAATCAGCCCCAGCATTTT.

The chain joins TRBV7-2 to TRBJ2-7; tentatively, D is TRBD1 (5 bases). Deletions cut 5 bases from V and 6 bases from J, with 23 bases between. This CDR3 is 16 amino acids long. CDR1 and CDR2 from the germline V gene are SGHTA and FQGNSA. The CDR3 sequence is CASSSATDSFLSEQYF. CDR3 sequence (DNA): TGTGCCAGCAGCAGCGCCACTGACAGCTTCCTCAGCGAGCAGTACTTC.